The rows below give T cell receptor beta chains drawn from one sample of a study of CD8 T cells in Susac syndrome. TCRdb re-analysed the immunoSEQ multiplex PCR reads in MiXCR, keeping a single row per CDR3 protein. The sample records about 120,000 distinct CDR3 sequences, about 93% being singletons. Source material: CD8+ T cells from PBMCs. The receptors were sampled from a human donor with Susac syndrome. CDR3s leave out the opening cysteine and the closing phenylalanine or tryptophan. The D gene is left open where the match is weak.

CDR3 protein: ASSVGGWAGANVLT
D gene: -
J gene: TRBJ2-6
CDR3 length: 14
V gene: TRBV9

CDR3 protein: ASSQDLTGIMNTEAF
D gene: -
J gene: TRBJ1-1
CDR3 length: 15
V gene: TRBV14

CDR3 protein: ASSVGDSYEQY
D gene: -
J gene: TRBJ2-7
CDR3 length: 11
V gene: TRBV6-5

CDR3 protein: ASSLVGDPGNEQF
D gene: -
J gene: TRBJ2-1
CDR3 length: 13
V gene: TRBV7-3

CDR3 protein: ASARTSGGDEQF
D gene: TRBD2
J gene: TRBJ2-1
CDR3 length: 12
V gene: TRBV12-3/TRBV12-4

CDR3 protein: ASSSEGPSYNEQF
D gene: -
J gene: TRBJ2-1
CDR3 length: 13
V gene: TRBV5-4

CDR3 protein: ASSNDPSGRTVEQF
D gene: TRBD2
J gene: TRBJ2-1
CDR3 length: 14
V gene: TRBV9

CDR3 protein: ASGLNLEGTEAF
D gene: -
J gene: TRBJ1-1
CDR3 length: 12
V gene: TRBV27

CDR3 protein: ASSLGGEGEGYEQY
D gene: TRBD2
J gene: TRBJ2-7
CDR3 length: 14
V gene: TRBV5-6

CDR3 protein: ASSSSGTGTDTQY
D gene: TRBD1
J gene: TRBJ2-3
CDR3 length: 13
V gene: TRBV13

CDR3 protein: ASSWDGTEAF
D gene: -
J gene: TRBJ1-1
CDR3 length: 10
V gene: TRBV5-1

CDR3 protein: SVESAKSYEQY
D gene: -
J gene: TRBJ2-7
CDR3 length: 11
V gene: TRBV29-1

CDR3 protein: ASSWDSNQPQH
D gene: -
J gene: TRBJ1-5
CDR3 length: 11
V gene: TRBV27

CDR3 protein: ATSAWTSGDNEQF
D gene: TRBD2
J gene: TRBJ2-1
CDR3 length: 13
V gene: TRBV24-1

CDR3 protein: SATTGTGVTEAF
D gene: TRBD1
J gene: TRBJ1-1
CDR3 length: 12
V gene: TRBV20-1

CDR3 protein: ASSPRRTNEKLF
D gene: -
J gene: TRBJ1-4
CDR3 length: 12
V gene: TRBV7-8

CDR3 protein: ASSLGRSGHLIYEQY
D gene: -
J gene: TRBJ2-7
CDR3 length: 15
V gene: TRBV13

CDR3 protein: ASSILRTDNTGELF
D gene: -
J gene: TRBJ2-2
CDR3 length: 14
V gene: TRBV19

CDR3 protein: ASSLGTGDLDTQY
D gene: -
J gene: TRBJ2-3
CDR3 length: 13
V gene: TRBV7-6

CDR3 protein: ATSRDGTLEGETQY
D gene: -
J gene: TRBJ2-5
CDR3 length: 14
V gene: TRBV15